The next 7 T cell receptor beta chains were all read from a single sample in a study of neurological immune-mediated disorders. Documented time point: longitudinal time-point 1 (baseline). TCRdb passed the 5' RACE reads through MiXCR, listing each CDR3 protein once. The sample shows around 49,000 distinct CDR3 sequences, 10% of them seen only once. The sample was PBMCs. The receptors derive from a woman aged 40 to 49 in good health.

There are many counts of this clonotype. The chain is built from TRBV15 and TRBJ1-5, with 9 nucleotides matching TRBD1. The V gene end was trimmed by 3 bases and the J gene end by 1 base; junction bases not matched to a gene: 7. Per germline, CDR1 LNHNV and CDR2 YYDKDF (reference sequence). The CDR3 covers 17 residues. CDR3 protein: CATSSGTGSVSNQPQHF. The CDR3 nucleotides read TGTGCCACCAGCAGCGGGACAGGGTCGGTCAGCAATCAGCCCCAGCATTTT.

This clonotype occurred many times. J is TRBJ2-1 and V is TRBV5-1; D possibly corresponds to TRBD2 (6 bases). The ends were cut back, 5 bases at V and 4 bases at J, with 10 bases in the middle. Germline-derived CDR1 and CDR2 are SGHRS and YFSETQ. This CDR3 comprises 13 residues. Written as DNA, the CDR3 is TGCGCCAGCAGTACGGACTATTACAATGAGCAGTTCTTC. Translating gives CASSTDYYNEQFF.

This clonotype appeared many times. The chain joins TRBV4-2 to TRBJ2-1; D remains unclear. The CDR3 runs to 13 residues. V lost 1 base and J 7 bases, leaving 8 bases between the germline ends. Germline V lookup: CDR1 LGHNA, CDR2 YNFKEQ. The CDR3 loop is CASSQVKENEQFF. The CDR3, as DNA: TGTGCCAGCAGCCAAGTGAAGGAGAATGAGCAGTTCTTC.

This clonotype has ten or more counts. The rearrangement links TRBV24-1 to TRBJ2-2; D may be TRBD2 (6 bases). V was clipped by 3 bases and J by 5 bases, with 12 bases between them. The CDR3 is 15 amino acids. Germline lookup yields CDR1 KGHDR and CDR2 SFDVKD. The CDR3 DNA is TGTGCCACCAGTGATGCCGCGGCGGGGACCGGGGAGCTGTTTTTT. This gives the protein CATSDAAAGTGELFF.

The sample holds many counts of this clonotype. The chain joins TRBV16 to TRBJ1-1; D not resolved. The germline V and J ends were trimmed by 0 bases and 2 bases, with 4 bases remaining between them. CDR3 size: 13 residues. The germline V gene encodes CDR1 KGHSY and CDR2 FQNENV. The CDR3 DNA is TGTGCCAGCAGCCAATCTCTCAACACTGAAGCTTTCTTT. It specifies CASSQSLNTEAFF.

This clonotype is a singleton in its sample. The chain links TRBV20-1 to TRBJ2-2, with TRBD1 as a possible D gene (6 bases). From germline, CDR1 is DFQATT and CDR2 SNEGSKA (reference sequence). CDR3 size: 16 residues. V was trimmed by 0 bases and J by 1 base, leaving 12 bases between them. CDR3 sequence (DNA): TGCAGTGCTAGAGATCACAGGGCTGGGAACACCGGGGAGCTGTTTTTT. The encoded protein is CSARDHRAGNTGELFF.

The table lists this clonotype with many counts. V is TRBV7-8 and J is TRBJ2-1; D tentatively fits TRBD1 or TRBD2 (5 bases each). This CDR3 spans 15 amino acids. Germline V CDR1 and CDR2: SGHVS, FQNEAQ. V dropped 1 base and J dropped 2 bases, with 9 bases sitting between them. The CDR3 is CASSLGGIAYNEQFF. CDR3 in DNA: TGTGCCAGCAGCTTAGGGGGGATCGCCTACAATGAGCAGTTCTTC.